These T cell receptor beta chains were read from a single sample in a study of Ad26.COV2.S vaccination and SARS-CoV-2 variants. Here immunoSEQ multiplex PCR was the method, and the copy in TCRdb shows in-frame clones only, minus some. The data show a few hundred thousand clones, roughly 90% seen once. The sequences come from peripheral blood, collected in a trial of Ad26.COV2.S vaccine versus placebo. The receptors stem from a person aged 18 to 65 who received the Ad26.COV2.S COVID-19 vaccine or a placebo. Both conserved end residues are part of each CDR3. Fields, in order: V gene, J gene, D gene, clone size, CDR3 protein, CDR3 DNA. A D gene is named only where the DNA matches it firmly. The listing skips clone size in some rows; elsewhere it reads once, few, many or a size class.

>TRBV6-5|TRBJ2-3|TRBD2|NA
CASSYTPSGEADTQYF
TGTGCCAGCAGTTACACCCCTAGCGGGGAGGCAGATACGCAGTATTTT
>TRBV5-1|TRBJ2-2|NA|NA
CASSLRDFLGTGELFF
TGCGCCAGCAGCTTACGGGACTTCCTGGGGACCGGGGAGCTGTTTTTT
>TRBV29-1|TRBJ1-4|TRBD1|once
CSVRTGNEKLFF
TGCAGCGTAAGGACAGGAAATGAAAAACTGTTTTTT
>TRBV19|TRBJ2-7|TRBD1|NA
CASSRDRYSYEQYF
TGTGCCAGTAGTAGGGACAGGTACTCCTACGAGCAGTACTTC
>TRBV7-6|TRBJ1-2|NA|NA
CASSPGDYGYTF
TGTGCCAGCAGCCCAGGGGACTATGGCTACACCTTC
>TRBV7-2|TRBJ1-2|NA|once
CASSLVTGGAGGYTF
TGTGCCAGCAGCTTAGTGACGGGGGGAGCGGGTGGCTACACCTTC
>TRBV2|TRBJ1-4|NA|NA
CASSTDSSNEKLFF
TGTGCCAGCAGTACGGACAGCTCTAATGAAAAACTGTTTTTT
>TRBV18|TRBJ2-7|NA|few
CASSRDGYEQYF
TGTGCCAGCTCCAGGGATGGTTACGAGCAGTACTTC
>TRBV19|TRBJ1-6|NA|NA
CASSRDIVSPLHF
TGTGCCAGTAGTAGGGACATTGTTTCACCCCTCCACTTT
>TRBV11-1|TRBJ2-4|NA|NA
CASSSRGERAKNIQYF
TGTGCCAGCAGCTCCCGAGGGGAGCGGGCCAAAAACATTCAGTACTTC
>TRBV27|TRBJ2-7|NA|NA
CASSPLRLGGSYEQYF
TGTGCCAGCAGTCCCCTCAGGCTCGGTGGCTCCTACGAGCAGTACTTC
>TRBV7-8|TRBJ2-1|NA|NA
CASSLIGSPNEQFF
TGTGCCAGCAGCTTAATAGGTAGCCCCAATGAGCAGTTCTTC
>TRBV28|TRBJ1-2|TRBD1|NA
CASSLGPGQVIYYGYTF
TGTGCCAGCAGTTTAGGTCCCGGACAGGTGATCTACTATGGCTACACCTTC
>TRBV19|TRBJ2-7|NA|NA
CASKRTTGTYEQYF
TGTGCCAGTAAGCGCACGACAGGTACCTACGAGCAGTACTTC
>TRBV9|TRBJ2-3|TRBD2|once
CASSVSGGGTDTQYF
TGTGCCAGCAGCGTCAGCGGGGGTGGTACAGATACGCAGTATTTT
>TRBV9|TRBJ2-5|TRBD2|NA
CASSVGGSGGVETQYF
TGTGCCAGCAGCGTAGGCGGTAGCGGGGGCGTAGAGACCCAGTACTTC
>TRBV7-3|TRBJ2-3|TRBD2|NA
CASSSRASGGPTDTQYF
TGTGCCAGCAGCTCGAGGGCTAGCGGGGGGCCGACAGATACGCAGTATTTT
>TRBV7-9|TRBJ2-7|NA|few
CASSVTESSYEQYF
TGTGCCAGCAGCGTTACAGAGAGCTCCTACGAGCAGTACTTC
>TRBV5-1|TRBJ2-5|NA|NA
CASSLGFGGGQETQYF
TGCGCCAGCAGCTTGGGATTTGGAGGGGGACAAGAGACCCAGTACTTC
>TRBV19|TRBJ2-5|TRBD2|NA
CASSIELAGVQETQYF
TGTGCCAGTAGTATAGAACTAGCGGGGGTTCAAGAGACCCAGTACTTC
>TRBV7-9|TRBJ2-1|TRBD2|NA
CASSPGGLAGGAYNEQFF
TGTGCCAGCAGCCCCGGGGGCCTAGCGGGGGGCGCCTACAATGAGCAGTTCTTC
>TRBV5-1|TRBJ1-1|TRBD1|NA
CASSLEDRALAFF
TGCGCCAGCAGCCTGGAGGACAGGGCCTTAGCTTTCTTT
>TRBV29-1|TRBJ2-2|NA|once
CSVKTSGSGELFF
TGCAGCGTTAAAACATCGGGTTCCGGGGAGCTGTTTTTT
>TRBV6-5|TRBJ2-2|TRBD1|NA
CASSTGTGAGELFF
TGTGCCAGCAGTACTGGGACAGGGGCCGGGGAGCTGTTTTTT
>TRBV7-2|TRBJ2-1|NA|NA
CASSLEQGGPNEQFF
TGTGCCAGCAGCTTAGAACAGGGTGGTCCCAATGAGCAGTTCTTC
>TRBV7-3|TRBJ1-1|NA|once
CASSLIGQMDTEAFF
TGTGCCAGCAGCTTAATAGGGCAAATGGACACTGAAGCTTTCTTT
>TRBV27|TRBJ1-5|NA|NA
CASSLQGRNQPQHF
TGTGCCAGCAGCCTACAGGGAAGGAATCAGCCCCAGCATTTT
>TRBV2|TRBJ1-5|NA|few
CASSDEAGANQPQHF
TGTGCCAGCAGTGATGAAGCGGGGGCCAATCAGCCCCAGCATTTT
>TRBV28|TRBJ2-7|NA|NA
CASSYRGTYEQYF
TGTGCCAGCAGTTATCGGGGCACCTACGAGCAGTACTTC
>TRBV30|TRBJ1-3|NA|NA
CAWGLQSSGNTIYF
TGTGCCTGGGGACTCCAGAGCTCTGGAAACACCATATATTTT
>TRBV10-3|TRBJ2-7|TRBD1|NA
CAISDPGQGWQYF
TGTGCCATCAGTGACCCGGGACAGGGGTGGCAGTACTTC
>TRBV25-1|TRBJ2-3|NA|NA
CASRPRTVTDTQYF
TGTGCCAGCAGGCCACGGACGGTCACAGATACGCAGTATTTT
>TRBV6-5|TRBJ1-6|NA|NA
CASSYSGLGYNSPLHF
TGTGCCAGCAGTTACTCGGGGTTAGGATATAATTCACCCCTCCACTTT
>TRBV4-2|TRBJ1-4|NA|few
CASSQVIGTGNEKLFF
TGTGCCAGCAGCCAAGTTATCGGGACGGGGAATGAAAAACTGTTTTTT
>TRBV27|TRBJ1-5|NA|NA
CASSKGFDQPQHF
TGTGCCAGCAGCAAAGGGTTCGATCAGCCCCAGCATTTT
>TRBV5-8|TRBJ2-5|NA|once
CASSLGSAGKETQYF
TGTGCCAGCAGCTTGGGTTCGGCAGGGAAGGAGACCCAGTACTTC
>TRBV21-1|TRBJ1-5|NA|few
CASRAPTGDDQPQHF
TGTGCCAGCAGAGCTCCCACAGGGGACGACCAGCCCCAGCATTTT
>TRBV7-2|TRBJ2-2|NA|once
CASSPGWANTGELFF
TGTGCCAGCAGCCCTGGGTGGGCTAACACCGGGGAGCTGTTTTTT
>TRBV24-1|TRBJ2-3|TRBD1|NA
CATSDHGTGITDTQYF
TGTGCCACCAGTGATCACGGGACAGGGATCACAGATACGCAGTATTTT
>TRBV19|TRBJ1-2|NA|NA
CASGPREAGRGGYTF
TGTGCCAGCGGCCCCCGAGAGGCGGGGAGAGGTGGCTACACCTTC
>TRBV28|TRBJ2-5|TRBD2|NA
CASSPSIGLAGGQETQYF
TGTGCCAGCAGCCCAAGCATCGGACTAGCGGGGGGACAAGAGACCCAGTACTTC
>TRBV4-2|TRBJ1-5|NA|NA
CASSRLGSDSNQPQHF
TGTGCCAGCAGCCGCCTAGGGTCGGATAGCAATCAGCCCCAGCATTTT
>TRBV24-1|TRBJ2-3|TRBD1|once
CATSDFTGGADTQYF
TGTGCCACCAGTGATTTCACAGGGGGCGCAGATACGCAGTATTTT
>TRBV19|TRBJ1-1|NA|once
CASSTSQNTEAFF
TGTGCCAGTAGCACTTCCCAGAACACTGAAGCTTTCTTT
>TRBV20-1|TRBJ2-5|TRBD2|once
CSASRGGAGVAETQYF
TGCAGTGCTAGTAGGGGTGGGGCGGGGGTAGCGGAGACCCAGTACTTC